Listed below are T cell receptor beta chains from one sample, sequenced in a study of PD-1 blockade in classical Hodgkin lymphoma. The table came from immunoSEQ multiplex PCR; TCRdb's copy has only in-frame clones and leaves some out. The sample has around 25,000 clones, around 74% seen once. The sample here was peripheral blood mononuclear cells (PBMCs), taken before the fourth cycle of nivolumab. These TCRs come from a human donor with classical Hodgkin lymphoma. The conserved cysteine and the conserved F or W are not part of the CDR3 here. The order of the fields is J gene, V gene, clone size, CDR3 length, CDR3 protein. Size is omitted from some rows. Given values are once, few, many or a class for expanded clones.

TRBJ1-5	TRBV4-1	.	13	ASRERQGLDQPQH
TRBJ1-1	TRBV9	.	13	ASSGGTGSDTEAF
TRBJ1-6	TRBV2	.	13	ASSLPGQGYSPLH
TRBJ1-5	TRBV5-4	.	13	ASSFGTGRNQPQH
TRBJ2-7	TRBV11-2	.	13	ASSVNRGGNYEQY
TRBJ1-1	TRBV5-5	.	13	ASSGTTSQSTEAF
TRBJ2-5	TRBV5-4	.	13	ASSSPEGSQETQY
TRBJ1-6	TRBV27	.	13	ASSERVTYNSPLH
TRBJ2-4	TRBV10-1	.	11	ASTQTFSDIQY
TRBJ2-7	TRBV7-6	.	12	ASSFSGGAYEQY
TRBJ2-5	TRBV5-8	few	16	ASSPGGTGLPAQETQY
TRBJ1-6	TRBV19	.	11	ASSINTVSPLH
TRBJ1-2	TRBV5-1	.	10	ASSLTGFGYT
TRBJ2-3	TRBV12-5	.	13	ASGPGLAGADTQY
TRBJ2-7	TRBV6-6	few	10	ASRAAAYEQY
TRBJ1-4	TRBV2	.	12	ASSFGREREKLF
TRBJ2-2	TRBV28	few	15	ASKEESDRGLGGELF
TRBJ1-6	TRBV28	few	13	ASRPDRVPNSPLH
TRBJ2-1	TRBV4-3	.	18	ASSQRLAKRGPFSYNEQF
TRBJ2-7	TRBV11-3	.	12	ASSLGPNTYEQY
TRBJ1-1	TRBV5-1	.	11	ASSLQGNTEAF
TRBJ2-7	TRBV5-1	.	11	ASSLVSGSEQY
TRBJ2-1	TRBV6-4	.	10	ASSTGNNEQF
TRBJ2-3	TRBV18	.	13	ASSPDGTSTDTQY